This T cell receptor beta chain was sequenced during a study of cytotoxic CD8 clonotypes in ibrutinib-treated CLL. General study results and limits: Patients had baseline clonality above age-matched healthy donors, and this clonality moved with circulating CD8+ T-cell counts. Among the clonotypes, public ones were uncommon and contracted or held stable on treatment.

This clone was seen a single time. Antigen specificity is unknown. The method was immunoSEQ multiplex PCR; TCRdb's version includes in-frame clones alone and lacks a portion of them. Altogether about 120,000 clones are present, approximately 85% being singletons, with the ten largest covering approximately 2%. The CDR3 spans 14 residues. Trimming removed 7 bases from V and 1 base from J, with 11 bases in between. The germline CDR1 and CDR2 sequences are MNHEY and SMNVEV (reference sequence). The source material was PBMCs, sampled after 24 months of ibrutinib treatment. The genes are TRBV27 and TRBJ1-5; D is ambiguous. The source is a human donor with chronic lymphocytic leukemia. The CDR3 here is CASMSARSNQPQHF. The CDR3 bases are TGTGCCAGCATGTCGGCACGCAGCAATCAGCCCCAGCATTTT.